The 14 T cell receptor beta chains presented below share a single source sample, sequenced in a study of T cell responses to AZD1222 COVID-19 vaccine. Assay used: immunoSEQ multiplex PCR; TCRdb lists only in-frame clones, some missing. The sample consists of some 130,000 clones, over 75% of them appearing once. Specimen: peripheral blood, collected on day 0 of AZD1222 vaccination. The source of these receptors is an adult in good health.

This sequence joins TRBV7-3 and TRBJ2-3; 12 nucleotides align to TRBD2. In germline, CDR1 is SGHTA, CDR2 FQGTGA. This CDR3 has 15 amino acids. J gave up 5 bases and V 5 bases, and 5 bases lay outside the gene matches. In DNA, the CDR3 is TGTGCCAGCAGCCGGCTAGCGGGGGGGCAAGATACGCAGTATTTT. This gives the protein CASSRLAGGQDTQYF.

The chain joins TRBV11-2 to TRBJ2-5; TRBD2 is a possible D gene (5 bases). Per the germline V gene, CDR1 is SGHAT and CDR2 is FQNNGV. V lost 0 bases and J lost 2, with 16 bases in between. The CDR3 has 17 amino acids. CDR3 amino acids: CASSLEVVVAQQETQYF. CDR3 sequence (DNA): TGTGCCAGCAGCTTAGAAGTGGTAGTAGCGCAACAAGAGACCCAGTACTTC.

The chain links TRBV29-1 to TRBJ1-1; no clear D gene. Trimming removed 7 bases at V and 1 base at J, with 7 bases between. This CDR3 region has 11 residues. Germline CDR1 reads SQVTM; CDR2 reads ANQGSEA. CDR3 amino acids: CSARGNTEAFF. For the CDR3, the DNA is TGCAGCGCACGGGGGAACACTGAAGCTTTCTTT.

There are a few counts of this clone. V gene TRBV6-5 combines with J gene TRBJ1-1; D gene ambiguous. V lost 6 bases to trimming and J lost 1 base, with 9 bases between them. The CDR3 covers 13 residues. CDR1 is MNHEY, CDR2 SVGAGI, per germline. CDR3 DNA sequence: TGTGCCAGCAGAGCCACCGAGAACACTGAAGCTTTCTTT. Its translation is CASRATENTEAFF.

The chain couples TRBV5-1 to TRBJ1-6, with D possibly TRBD1 on 6 matching bases. The CDR3 has 15 amino acids. The V and J ends lost 4 bases and 6 bases respectively, with 14 bases between them. The germline V gene encodes CDR1 SGHRS and CDR2 YFSETQ. The DNA for the CDR3 is TGCGCCAGCAGCCCCACGGAAGGGGGTAATTCACCCCTCCACTTT. Its protein product is CASSPTEGGNSPLHF. Combining the CDR3 with reference TRBV5-1 and TRBJ1-6 gives the whole variable domain KAGVTQTPRYLIKTRGQQVTLSCSPISGHRSVSWYQQTPGQGLQFLFEYFSETQRNKGNFPGRFSGRQFSNSRSEMNVSTLELGDSALYLCASSPTEGGNSPLHFGNGTRLTVT.

V gene TRBV5-6 combines with J gene TRBJ1-1; D not certain. Trimming removed 1 base at V and 3 bases at J, with 7 bases between. Germline V lookup: CDR1 SGHDT, CDR2 YYEEEE. The CDR3 has 13 amino acids. The CDR3 sequence: CASSLYGDTEAFF. As DNA, the CDR3 is TGTGCCAGCAGCTTGTACGGAGACACTGAAGCTTTCTTT.

V usage is TRBV11-2 and J usage is TRBJ2-2; 8 bases fit TRBD2. The J segment lost 1 base and the V segment lost 4 bases, leaving 2 bases of the junction unmatched. From germline, CDR1 is SGHAT and CDR2 FQNNGV. This CDR3 region has 15 residues. As DNA, the CDR3 is TGTGCCAGCAGCTCGGGGGGGCTGAACACCGGGGAGCTGTTTTTT. Translated: CASSSGGLNTGELFF.

J is TRBJ2-7 and V is TRBV28, with D possibly being TRBD2 (5 bases). CDR3 length: 13 amino acids. V was trimmed by 8 bases and J by 7 bases, leaving 18 bases between them. Germline CDR1 and CDR2: MDHEN and SYDVKM. CDR3 sequence (DNA): TGTGCCAGCCGAGAGGGAACGACTGGGGAGCAGTACTTC. It yields the protein CASREGTTGEQYF. Full variable domain (missing parts from reference TRBV28 and TRBJ2-7): DVKVTQSSRYLVKRTGEKVFLECVQDMDHENMFWYRQDPGLGLRLIYFSYDVKMKEKGDIPEGYSVSREKKERFSLILESASTNQTSMYLCASREGTTGEQYFGPGTRLTVT.

This rearrangement joins TRBV6-5 to TRBJ1-1, with a possible D match to TRBD1 (5 bases). V was cut by 2 bases and J by 1 base, with 8 bases left in between. In germline, CDR1 is MNHEY, CDR2 SVGAGI. The CDR3 is 14 residues long. Written as DNA, the CDR3 is TGTGCCAGCAGTTACGGGGGGGAGAACACTGAAGCTTTCTTT. This codes for CASSYGGENTEAFF.

The chain carries TRBV28 and TRBJ1-2; D call uncertain. This CDR3 has 16 residues. Germline values: CDR1 MDHEN, CDR2 SYDVKM. V lost 5 bases to trimming and J lost 0 bases, with 16 bases between them. CDR3 in DNA: TGTGCCAGCAGTAGGAACGGGCCCGAAGCTAACTATGGCTACACCTTC. Amino acid sequence: CASSRNGPEANYGYTF.

The genes are TRBV24-1 and TRBJ1-2; D is perhaps TRBD1 (6 bases). The germline CDR1 and CDR2 sequences are KGHDR and SFDVKD. This CDR3 is built from 13 residues. V gave up 7 bases and J gave up 4 bases, with 12 bases separating them. CDR3 loop: CATSQGPSYGYTF. CDR3 in DNA: TGTGCCACCAGCCAGGGGCCCAGCTATGGCTACACCTTC.

The chain recombines TRBV24-1 with TRBJ1-2, with D unresolved. The CDR3 is made up of 16 amino acids. The germline V gene encodes CDR1 KGHDR and CDR2 SFDVKD. The V end lost 3 bases, the J end lost 0 bases, and 13 bases lay between the germline ends. CDR3 protein: CATSDARELTNYGYTF. The CDR3 nucleotides are TGTGCCACCAGTGATGCCCGGGAACTAACTAACTATGGCTACACCTTC.

J is TRBJ2-5 and V is TRBV7-2; D is perhaps TRBD1 (5 bases). Germline assignment: CDR1 SGHTA and CDR2 FQGNSA. The CDR3 runs 13 residues. The V gene lost 2 bases and the J gene lost 5 bases, with 9 bases spanning the gap. In DNA, the CDR3 is TGTGCCAGCAGCTTACAGGGTCAGGAGACCCAGTACTTC. Its translation: CASSLQGQETQYF.

The chain uses TRBV7-8 and TRBJ2-2; D is ambiguous. The CDR3 sequence is 13 residues long. CDR1 and CDR2 from the germline V gene are SGHVS and FQNEAQ. Trimming removed 3 bases at V and 1 base at J, with 3 bases between. CDR3 sequence: CASSFLNTGELFF. CDR3 DNA: TGTGCCAGCAGCTTCCTGAACACCGGGGAGCTGTTTTTT.